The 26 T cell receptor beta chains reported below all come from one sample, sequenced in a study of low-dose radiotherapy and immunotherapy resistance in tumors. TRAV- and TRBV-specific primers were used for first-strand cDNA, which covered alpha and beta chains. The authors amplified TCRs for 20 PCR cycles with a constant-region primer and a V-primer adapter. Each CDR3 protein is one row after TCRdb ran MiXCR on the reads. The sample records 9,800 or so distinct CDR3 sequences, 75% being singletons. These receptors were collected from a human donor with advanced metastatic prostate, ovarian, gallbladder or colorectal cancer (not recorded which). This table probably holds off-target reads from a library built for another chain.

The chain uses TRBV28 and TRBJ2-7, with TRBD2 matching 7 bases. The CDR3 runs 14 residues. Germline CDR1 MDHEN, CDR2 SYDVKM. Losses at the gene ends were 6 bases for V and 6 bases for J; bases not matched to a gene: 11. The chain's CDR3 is CASRILASGSEQYF. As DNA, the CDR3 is TGTGCCAGCAGGATATTGGCTAGCGGAAGCGAGCAGTACTTC.

CDR3 sequence reads: CASSYWDNSYEQYF. The CDR3 DNA reads TGCGCCAGCAGTTATTGGGACAACTCCTACGAGCAGTACTTC. The chain couples TRBV5-1 to TRBJ2-7, with D maybe TRBD1 (6 bases). CDR1 and CDR2 from the germline V gene are SGHRS and YFSETQ. This CDR3 has 14 residues. V lost 5 bases and J 0 bases, leaving 12 bases between the germline ends.

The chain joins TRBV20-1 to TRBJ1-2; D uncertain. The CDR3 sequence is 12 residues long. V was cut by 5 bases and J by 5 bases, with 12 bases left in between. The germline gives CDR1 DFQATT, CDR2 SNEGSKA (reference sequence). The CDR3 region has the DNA TGCAGTGCTCCGTGGACCTATTATGGCTACACCTTC. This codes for CSAPWTYYGYTF.

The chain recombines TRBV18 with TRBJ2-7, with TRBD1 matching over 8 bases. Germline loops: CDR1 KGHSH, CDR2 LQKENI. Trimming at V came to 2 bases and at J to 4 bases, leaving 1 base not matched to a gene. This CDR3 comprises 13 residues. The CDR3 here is CASSPRQGYEQYF. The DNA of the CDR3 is TGTGCCAGCTCACCAAGACAGGGGTACGAGCAGTACTTC.

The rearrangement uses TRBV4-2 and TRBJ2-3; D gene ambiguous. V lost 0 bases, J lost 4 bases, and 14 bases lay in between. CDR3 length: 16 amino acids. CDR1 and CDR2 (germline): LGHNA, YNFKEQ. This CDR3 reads CASSQDLGPIADTQYF. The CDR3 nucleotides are TGTGCCAGCAGCCAAGATTTGGGCCCTATCGCAGATACGCAGTATTTT.

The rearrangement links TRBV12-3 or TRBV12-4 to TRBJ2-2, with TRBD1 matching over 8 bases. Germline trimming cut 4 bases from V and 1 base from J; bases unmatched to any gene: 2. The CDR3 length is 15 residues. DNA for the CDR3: TGTGCCAGCAGTTCCGACAGGGGGAACACCGGGGAGCTGTTTTTT. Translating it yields CASSSDRGNTGELFF.

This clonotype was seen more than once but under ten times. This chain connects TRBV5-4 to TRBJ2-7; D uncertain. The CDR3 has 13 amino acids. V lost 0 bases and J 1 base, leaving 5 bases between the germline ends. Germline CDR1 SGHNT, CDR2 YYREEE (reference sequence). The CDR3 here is CASSLAGSYEQYF. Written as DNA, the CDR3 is TGTGCCAGCAGCTTGGCTGGATCCTACGAGCAGTACTTC.

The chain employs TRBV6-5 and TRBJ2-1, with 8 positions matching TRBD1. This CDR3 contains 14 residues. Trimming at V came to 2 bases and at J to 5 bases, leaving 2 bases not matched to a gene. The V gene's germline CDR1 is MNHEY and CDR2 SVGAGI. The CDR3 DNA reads TGTGCCAGCAGTTACGGGACAGGTAACAATGAGCAGTTCTTC. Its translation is CASSYGTGNNEQFF.

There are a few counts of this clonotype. The CDR3: CASGTSYNEQFF. The CDR3 DNA sequence: TGCGCCAGCGGGACGTCCTACAATGAGCAGTTCTTC. The V and J genes are TRBV5-1 and TRBJ2-1; either TRBD1 or TRBD2 may supply D (5 bases each). Per germline, CDR1 SGHRS and CDR2 YFSETQ. V lost 7 bases to trimming and J lost 1 base, with 6 bases between them. The CDR3 is made up of 12 amino acids.

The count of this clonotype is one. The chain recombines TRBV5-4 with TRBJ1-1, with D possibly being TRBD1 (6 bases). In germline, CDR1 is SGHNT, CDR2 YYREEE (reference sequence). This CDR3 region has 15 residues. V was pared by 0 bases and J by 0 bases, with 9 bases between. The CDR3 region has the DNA TGTGCCAGCAGCTTGGATACAGGGATGAACACTGAAGCTTTCTTT. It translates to CASSLDTGMNTEAFF.

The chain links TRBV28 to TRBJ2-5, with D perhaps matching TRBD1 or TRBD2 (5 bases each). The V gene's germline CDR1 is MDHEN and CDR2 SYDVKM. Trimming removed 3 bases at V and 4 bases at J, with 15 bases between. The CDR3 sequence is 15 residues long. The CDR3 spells CASSFPKGSGETQYF. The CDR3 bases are TGTGCCAGCAGTTTCCCCAAGGGGAGCGGAGAGACCCAGTACTTC.

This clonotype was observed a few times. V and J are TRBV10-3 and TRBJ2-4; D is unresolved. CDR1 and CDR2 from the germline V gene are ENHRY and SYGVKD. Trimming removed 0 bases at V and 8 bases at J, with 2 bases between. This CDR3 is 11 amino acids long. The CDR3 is CAISESDIQYF. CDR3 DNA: TGTGCCATCAGTGAGTCGGACATTCAGTACTTC.

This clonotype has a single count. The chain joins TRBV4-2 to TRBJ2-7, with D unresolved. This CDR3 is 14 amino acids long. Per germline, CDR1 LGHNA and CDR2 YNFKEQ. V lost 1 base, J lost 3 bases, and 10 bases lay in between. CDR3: CASSQGVGYYEQYF. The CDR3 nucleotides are TGTGCCAGCAGCCAAGGAGTCGGATACTACGAGCAGTACTTC.

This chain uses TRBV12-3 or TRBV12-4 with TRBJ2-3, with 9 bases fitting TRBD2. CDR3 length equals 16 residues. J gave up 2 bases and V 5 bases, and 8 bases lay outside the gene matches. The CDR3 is CASSPPSGMVTDTQYF. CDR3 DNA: TGTGCCAGCAGTCCCCCTAGCGGGATGGTCACAGATACGCAGTATTTT.

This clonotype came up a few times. CDR3 DNA sequence: TGTGCCAGCAACTGGGAAAACACCGGGGAGCTGTTTTTT. Protein: CASNWENTGELFF. This chain connects TRBV2 to TRBJ2-2; D call uncertain. V was pared by 7 bases and J by 2 bases, with 8 bases between. CDR3 size: 13 residues. Germline loops: CDR1 SNHLY, CDR2 FYNNEI.

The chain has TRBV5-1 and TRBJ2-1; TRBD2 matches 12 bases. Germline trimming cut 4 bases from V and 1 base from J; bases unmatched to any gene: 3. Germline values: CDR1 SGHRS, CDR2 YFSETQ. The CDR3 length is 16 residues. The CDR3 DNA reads TGCGCCAGCAGCCCGGGACTAGCGGGTTCCTACAATGAGCAGTTCTTC. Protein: CASSPGLAGSYNEQFF.

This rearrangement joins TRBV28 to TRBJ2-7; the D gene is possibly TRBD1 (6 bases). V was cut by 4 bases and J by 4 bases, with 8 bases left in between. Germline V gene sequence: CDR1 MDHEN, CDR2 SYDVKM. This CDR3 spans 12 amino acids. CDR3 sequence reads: CASSSGVYEQYF. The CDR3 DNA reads TGTGCCAGCAGTTCAGGGGTATACGAGCAGTACTTC.

CDR3 loop: CSASPLDEQFF. The CDR3 nucleotides are TGCAGTGCTAGCCCCCTCGATGAGCAGTTCTTC. The rearrangement uses TRBV20-1 and TRBJ2-1; D remains unclear. Trimming took 3 bases from V and 8 from J, leaving 8 bases between them. CDR1 and CDR2 from the germline V gene are DFQATT and SNEGSKA (reference sequence). This CDR3 region has 11 residues.

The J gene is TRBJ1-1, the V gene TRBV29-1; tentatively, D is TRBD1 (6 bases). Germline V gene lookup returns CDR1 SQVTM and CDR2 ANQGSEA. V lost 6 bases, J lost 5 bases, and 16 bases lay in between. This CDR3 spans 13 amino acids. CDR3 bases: TGCAGCGTCGCGATGGGGGCAGGGACTGAAGCTTTCTTT. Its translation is CSVAMGAGTEAFF.

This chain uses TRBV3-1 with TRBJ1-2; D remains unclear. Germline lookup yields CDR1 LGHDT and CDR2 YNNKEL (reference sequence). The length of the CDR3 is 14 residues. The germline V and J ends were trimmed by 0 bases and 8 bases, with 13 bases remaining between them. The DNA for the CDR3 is TGTGCCAGCAGCCAAGATAACGGGAGCAGAGGCTACACCTTC. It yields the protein CASSQDNGSRGYTF. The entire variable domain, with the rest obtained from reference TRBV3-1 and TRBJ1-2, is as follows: DTAVSQTPKYLVTQMGNDKSIKCEQNLGHDTMYWYKQDSKKFLKIMFSYNNKELIINETVPNRFSPKSPDKAHLNLHINSLELGDSAVYFCASSQDNGSRGYTFGSGTRLTVV.

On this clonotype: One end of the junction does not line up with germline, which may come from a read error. The CDR3 is CASSLQGVVSPLHF. The CDR3 DNA sequence: TGTGCCAGCAGCTTGCAGGGAGTTGTTTCACCCCTCCACTTT. J is TRBJ1-6 and V is TRBV5-3; perhaps TRBD1 as D (5 bases). TRBV5-3 is placed among ORFs of uncertain function. The CDR3 is 14 residues long.

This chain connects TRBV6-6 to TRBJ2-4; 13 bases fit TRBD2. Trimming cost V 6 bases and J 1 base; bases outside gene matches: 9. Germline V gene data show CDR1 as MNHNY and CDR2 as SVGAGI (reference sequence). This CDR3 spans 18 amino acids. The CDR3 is CASRPTSGRADAKNIQYF. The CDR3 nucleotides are TGTGCCAGCAGGCCCACTAGCGGGAGGGCCGATGCCAAAAACATTCAGTACTTC.

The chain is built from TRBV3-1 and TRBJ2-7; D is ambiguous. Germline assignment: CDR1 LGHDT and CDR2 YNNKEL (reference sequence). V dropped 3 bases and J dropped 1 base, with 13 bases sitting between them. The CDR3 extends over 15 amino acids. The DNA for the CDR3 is TGTGCCAGCAGCCATAGGACGGCCAAGTCCTACGAGCAGTACTTC. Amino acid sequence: CASSHRTAKSYEQYF.

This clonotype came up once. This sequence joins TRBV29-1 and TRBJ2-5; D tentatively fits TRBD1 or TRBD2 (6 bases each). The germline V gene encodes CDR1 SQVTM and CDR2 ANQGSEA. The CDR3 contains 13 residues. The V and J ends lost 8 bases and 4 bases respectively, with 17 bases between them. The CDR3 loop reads CSTASQGGETQYF. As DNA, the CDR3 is TGCAGCACAGCGTCACAGGGAGGAGAGACCCAGTACTTC.

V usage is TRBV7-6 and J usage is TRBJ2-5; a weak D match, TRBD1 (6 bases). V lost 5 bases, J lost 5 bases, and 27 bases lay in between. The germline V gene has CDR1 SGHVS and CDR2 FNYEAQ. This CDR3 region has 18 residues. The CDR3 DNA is TGTGCCAGCAGCCGAGCAGGGGCAGTACCTAGGGGGATGGAGACCCAGTACTTC. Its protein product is CASSRAGAVPRGMETQYF. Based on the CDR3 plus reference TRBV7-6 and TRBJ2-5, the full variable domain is GAGVSQSPRYKVTKRGQDVALRCDPISGHVSLYWYRQALGQGPEFLTYFNYEAQQDKSGLPNDRFSAERPEGSISTLTIQRTEQRDSAMYRCASSRAGAVPRGMETQYFGPGTRLLVL.

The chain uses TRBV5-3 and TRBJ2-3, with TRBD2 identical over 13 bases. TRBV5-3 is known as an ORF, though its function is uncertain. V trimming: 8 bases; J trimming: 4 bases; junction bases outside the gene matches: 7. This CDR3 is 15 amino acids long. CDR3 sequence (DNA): TGTGCCAGCAGCCCCGGACTAGCGGGAGCAGATACGCAGTATTTT. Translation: CASSPGLAGADTQYF.